This T cell receptor beta chain was sequenced for a study of cytomegalovirus exposure and HLA in healthy donors. The sample holds one count of this clone. PCR amplification relied on 60 Vbeta primers (plus 13 Jbeta primers). TCRdb keeps only in-frame clones here, not all; method: immunoSEQ multiplex PCR. The profile shows over 150,000 clones, about 69% of them singletons. The V end was cut by 2 bases, the J end by 2 bases, with 5 bases between. The CDR3 spans 13 residues. Germline CDR1 and CDR2: SGHTA and FQGNSA. This TCR derives from a male donor in good health and CMV-seronegative. The rearrangement uses TRBV7-2 and TRBJ2-3; unclear D gene. Specimen: PBMCs. CDR3 nucleotides: TGTGCCAGCAGCTTACCATTCACAGATACGCAGTATTTT. Its translation: CASSLPFTDTQYF.